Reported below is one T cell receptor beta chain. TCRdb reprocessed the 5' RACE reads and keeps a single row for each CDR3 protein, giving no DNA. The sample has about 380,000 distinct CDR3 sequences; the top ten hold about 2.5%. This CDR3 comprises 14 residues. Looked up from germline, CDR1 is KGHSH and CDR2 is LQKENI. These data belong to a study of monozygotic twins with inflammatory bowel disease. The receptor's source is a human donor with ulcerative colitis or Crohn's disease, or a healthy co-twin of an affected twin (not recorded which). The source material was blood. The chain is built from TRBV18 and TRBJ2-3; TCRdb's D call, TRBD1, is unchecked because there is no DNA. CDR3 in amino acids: CASTIQVSTDTQYF.